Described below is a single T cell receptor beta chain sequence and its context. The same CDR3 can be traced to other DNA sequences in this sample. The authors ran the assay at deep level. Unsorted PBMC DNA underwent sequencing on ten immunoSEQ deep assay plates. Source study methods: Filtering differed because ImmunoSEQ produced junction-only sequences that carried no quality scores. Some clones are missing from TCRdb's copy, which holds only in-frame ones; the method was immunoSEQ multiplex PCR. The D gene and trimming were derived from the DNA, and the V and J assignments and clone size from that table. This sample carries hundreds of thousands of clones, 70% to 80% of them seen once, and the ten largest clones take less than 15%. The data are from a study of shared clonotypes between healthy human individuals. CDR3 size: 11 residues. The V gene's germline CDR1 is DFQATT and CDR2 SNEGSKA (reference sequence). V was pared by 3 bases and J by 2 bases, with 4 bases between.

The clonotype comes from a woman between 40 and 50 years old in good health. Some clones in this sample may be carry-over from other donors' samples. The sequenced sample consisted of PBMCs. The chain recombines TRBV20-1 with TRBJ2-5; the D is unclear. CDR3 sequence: CSASGQETQYF. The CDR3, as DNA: TGCAGTGCTAGCGGGCAAGAGACCCAGTACTTC.